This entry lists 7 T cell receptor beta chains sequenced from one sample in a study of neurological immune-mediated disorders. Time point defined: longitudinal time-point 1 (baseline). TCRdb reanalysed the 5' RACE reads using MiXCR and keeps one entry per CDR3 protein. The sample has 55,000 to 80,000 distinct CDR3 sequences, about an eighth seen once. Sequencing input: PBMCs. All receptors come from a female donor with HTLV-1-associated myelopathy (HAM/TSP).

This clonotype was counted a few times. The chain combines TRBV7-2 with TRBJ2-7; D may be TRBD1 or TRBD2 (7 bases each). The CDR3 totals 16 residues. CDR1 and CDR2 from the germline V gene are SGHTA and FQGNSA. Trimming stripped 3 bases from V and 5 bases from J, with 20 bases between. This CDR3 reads CASSFSLPQGGHEQYF. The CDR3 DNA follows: TGTGCCAGCAGCTTTAGTCTCCCGCAGGGGGGGCACGAGCAGTACTTC. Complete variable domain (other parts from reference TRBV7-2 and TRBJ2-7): GAGVSQSPSNKVTEKGKDVELRCDPISGHTALYWYRQSLGQGLEFLIYFQGNSAPDKSGLPSDRFSAERTGGSVSTLTIQRTQQEDSAVYLCASSFSLPQGGHEQYFGPGTRLTVT.

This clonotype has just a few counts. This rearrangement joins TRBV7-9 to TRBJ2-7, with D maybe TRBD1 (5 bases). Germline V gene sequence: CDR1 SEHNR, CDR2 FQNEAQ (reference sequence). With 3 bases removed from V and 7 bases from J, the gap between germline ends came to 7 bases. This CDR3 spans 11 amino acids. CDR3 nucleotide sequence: TGTGCCAGCAGCTTGCAGGGAGAGCAGTACTTC. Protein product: CASSLQGEQYF.

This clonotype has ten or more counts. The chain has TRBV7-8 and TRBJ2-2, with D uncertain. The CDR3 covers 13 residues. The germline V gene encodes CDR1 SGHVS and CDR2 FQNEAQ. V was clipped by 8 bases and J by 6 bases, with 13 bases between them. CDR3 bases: TGTGCCAGCGGTCTAGTGGAATCCGGGGAGCTGTTTTTT. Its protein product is CASGLVESGELFF.

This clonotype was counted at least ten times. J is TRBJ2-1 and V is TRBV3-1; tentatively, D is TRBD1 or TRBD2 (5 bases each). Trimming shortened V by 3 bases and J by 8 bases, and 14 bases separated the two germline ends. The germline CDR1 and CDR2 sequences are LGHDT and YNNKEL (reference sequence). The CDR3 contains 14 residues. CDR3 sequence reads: CASSQETWGYEQFF. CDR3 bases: TGTGCCAGCAGCCAGGAAACCTGGGGGTATGAGCAGTTCTTC.

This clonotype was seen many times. CDR3 sequence reads: CASSLKQGGIDGYTF. The DNA of the CDR3 is TGTGCCAGCAGTTTAAAACAGGGAGGGATCGATGGCTACACCTTC. This chain uses TRBV12-3 or TRBV12-4 with TRBJ1-2; D is perhaps TRBD1 (6 bases). This CDR3 has 15 residues. V gave up 2 bases and J gave up 6 bases, with 16 bases separating them.

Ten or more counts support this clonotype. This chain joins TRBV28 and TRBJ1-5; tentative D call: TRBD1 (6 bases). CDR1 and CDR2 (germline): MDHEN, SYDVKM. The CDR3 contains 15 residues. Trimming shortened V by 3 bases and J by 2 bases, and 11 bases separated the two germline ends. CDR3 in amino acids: CASSLTGGGNQPQHF. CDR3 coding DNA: TGTGCCAGCAGTTTGACAGGAGGGGGCAATCAGCCCCAGCATTTT.

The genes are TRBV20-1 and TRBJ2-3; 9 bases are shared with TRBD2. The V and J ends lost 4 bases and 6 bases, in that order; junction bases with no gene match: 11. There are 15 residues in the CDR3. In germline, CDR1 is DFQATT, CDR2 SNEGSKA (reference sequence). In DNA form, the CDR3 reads TGCAGTGCTAATCCCAAGCGGGGGGCCAGGGATACGCAGTATTTT. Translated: CSANPKRGARDTQYF.